This TCR beta chain emerged from a study of blood T cell repertoires in COVID-19. Produced via immunoSEQ multiplex PCR; TCRdb's table is partial and in-frame only. The repertoire holds hundreds of thousands of clones, with roughly 89% as singletons. The source is a woman in her 50s with COVID-19, enrolled during active disease. The sequenced sample consisted of peripheral blood.

The CDR3 nucleotides read TGCGCCAGCAGCCGGGGACAAATGAACACTGAAGCTTTCTTT. The encoded protein is CASSRGQMNTEAFF. V is TRBV5-1 and J is TRBJ1-1; tentative D call: TRBD1 (6 bases). Deletions cut 4 bases from V and 0 bases from J, with 10 bases between. Per germline, CDR1 SGHRS and CDR2 YFSETQ. CDR3 size: 14 residues.